These 30 T cell receptor beta chains were sequenced from one sample in a study of identifying expanded T cells in peripheral blood (dated by TCRdb to between 2018 and 2021). The method was the immunoSEQ multiplex PCR assay. TCRdb holds this immuneACCESS table with in-frame rearrangements only. Some clones are missing; in checked studies, unresolved V genes explain under half, and the rest has no known cause. Within this sample are 100,000 or so clones, with 87% of them counted one time only. Clones ranked in the top ten supply about 18% of the sample. The specimen was blood. The source is a person aged 18 to 69 in good health.

In nucleotides, the CDR3 is TGCGCCAGCAGCTTGGACCAGGGTAGGAATCAGCCCCAGCATTTT. Its protein is CASSLDQGRNQPQHF. The genes are TRBV5-1 and TRBJ1-5; tentative D call: TRBD1 (5 bases). The CDR3 contains 15 residues. The germline V gene has CDR1 SGHRS and CDR2 YFSETQ. With 0 bases removed from V and 4 bases from J, the gap between germline ends came to 11 bases.

The chain uses TRBV7-9 and TRBJ2-2; weak D call: TRBD1 (5 bases). The V gene's germline CDR1 is SEHNR and CDR2 FQNEAQ (reference sequence). The germline V and J ends were trimmed by 2 bases and 2 bases, with 9 bases remaining between them. The CDR3 runs 15 residues. The CDR3 sequence is CASSLQGRNTGELFF. The CDR3 DNA follows: TGTGCCAGCAGCTTACAGGGTCGAAACACCGGGGAGCTGTTTTTT.

CDR3 in amino acids: CASSALAPDTQYF. In nucleotides, the CDR3 is TGTGCCAGCAGTGCCCTAGCTCCAGATACGCAGTATTTT. The rearrangement links TRBV2 to TRBJ2-3, with a possible D match to TRBD2 (5 bases). CDR3 length: 13 amino acids. Germline loops: CDR1 SNHLY, CDR2 FYNNEI. The V and J ends lost 4 bases and 4 bases respectively, with 9 bases between them.

The chain is built from TRBV6-5 and TRBJ2-1, with 11 positions matching TRBD2. Germline CDR1 MNHEY, CDR2 SVGAGI. This CDR3 comprises 14 residues. Trimming took 7 bases from V and 12 from J; bases not matched to a gene: 11. CDR3 region: CASTETGLAGGQFF. CDR3 sequence (DNA): TGTGCCAGCACCGAAACCGGGCTAGCGGGGGGGCAGTTCTTC.

This clone was detected only once. The chain uses TRBV18 and TRBJ2-5; TRBD2 matches at 7 bases. V gave up 3 bases and J gave up 5 bases; unmatched junction bases: 9. The CDR3 spans 15 residues. The germline V gene encodes CDR1 KGHSH and CDR2 LQKENI. CDR3 amino acids: CASSPRRGGSETQYF. As DNA, the CDR3 is TGTGCCAGCTCACCTCGGAGGGGCGGGAGTGAGACCCAGTACTTC. Using reference TRBV18 and TRBJ2-5 for the parts outside the CDR3, the full variable domain is NAGVMQNPRHLVRRRGQEARLRCSPMKGHSHVYWYRQLPEEGLKFMVYLQKENIIDESGMPKERFSAEFPKEGPSILRIQQVVRGDSAAYFCASSPRRGGSETQYFGPGTRLLVL.

The chain combines TRBV19 with TRBJ1-1; D gene unclear. Trimming left V 3 bases short and J 0 bases short, with 5 bases between. Per the germline V gene, CDR1 is LNHDA and CDR2 is SQIVND (reference sequence). The CDR3 has 13 amino acids. The CDR3, as DNA: TGTGCCAGTAGTATCGGAATGAACACTGAAGCTTTCTTT. The encoded protein is CASSIGMNTEAFF.

The chain combines TRBV6-6 with TRBJ1-1; maybe TRBD1 (5 bases). With 6 bases removed from V and 10 bases from J, the gap between germline ends came to 15 bases. CDR1 is MNHNY and CDR2 is SVGAGI in the germline V gene (reference sequence). The CDR3 contains 12 residues. The CDR3 DNA is TGTGCCAGCAGCCAGGGAATCTCGACAGCTTTCTTT. Protein: CASSQGISTAFF.

This chain joins TRBV5-4 and TRBJ2-2; the D gene could be TRBD1 or TRBD2 (5 bases each). From germline, CDR1 is SGHNT and CDR2 YYREEE (reference sequence). With 0 bases removed from V and 4 bases from J, the gap between germline ends came to 10 bases. The CDR3 contains 15 residues. CDR3 sequence (DNA): TGTGCCAGCAGCTTGGGAGGGGAAAGCACCGGGGAGCTGTTTTTT. Translating gives CASSLGGESTGELFF.

The genes are TRBV6-5 and TRBJ2-7; 13 bases are a match to TRBD2. The germline V gene has CDR1 MNHEY and CDR2 SVGAGI. The trim removed 6 bases at V and 4 bases at J, leaving 6 bases unmatched. The CDR3 is 15 amino acids. CDR3 nucleotides: TGTGCCAGCAGACCCCGACTAGCGGGGGGATACGAGCAGTACTTC. Translated: CASRPRLAGGYEQYF.

The CDR3 protein is CASSQDPTYEQYF. CDR3 bases: TGCGCCAGCAGCCAAGATCCCACCTACGAGCAGTACTTC. This chain connects TRBV4-3 to TRBJ2-7, with D unresolved. The CDR3 totals 13 residues. Germline CDR1 reads LGHNA; CDR2 reads YSLEER. The V end lost 0 bases, the J end lost 2 bases, and 5 bases lay between the germline ends.

This clone was detected only once. V is TRBV27 and J is TRBJ1-3; D remains unclear. Trimming cost V 2 bases and J 7 bases, with 15 bases left between them. CDR1 is MNHEY, CDR2 SMNVEV, per germline (reference sequence). The CDR3 covers 15 residues. CDR3 region: CASSLTWTARNTIYF. DNA for the CDR3: TGTGCCAGCAGTTTAACCTGGACTGCTAGGAACACCATATATTTT.

The J gene is TRBJ1-4, the V gene TRBV11-2; unclear D gene. Germline CDR1 reads SGHAT; CDR2 reads FQNNGV. This CDR3 contains 15 residues. Trimming pared 2 bases from V and 8 bases from J, leaving 15 bases between. CDR3 nucleotide sequence: TGTGCCAGCAGCTTATATGGGCAGTTAAGGGAAAAACTGTTTTTT. It encodes CASSLYGQLREKLFF.

This clone was seen more than once but under ten times. V gene TRBV2 combines with J gene TRBJ1-2; D not certain. From germline, CDR1 is SNHLY and CDR2 FYNNEI. This CDR3 has 13 residues. V dropped 6 bases and J dropped 7 bases, with 15 bases sitting between them. The CDR3: CASSEELAVGYTF. CDR3 coding DNA: TGTGCCAGCAGCGAGGAACTCGCGGTTGGCTACACCTTC.

This clone was counted a single time. This rearrangement joins TRBV4-3 to TRBJ1-2; D may be TRBD1 (6 bases). V was trimmed by 2 bases and J by 5 bases, leaving 15 bases between them. Germline CDR1 LGHNA, CDR2 YSLEER. This CDR3 comprises 15 residues. CDR3 sequence: CASSQSDSPSYGYTF. The CDR3 region has the DNA TGCGCCAGCAGCCAATCGGACAGCCCCTCTTATGGCTACACCTTC.

The rearrangement uses TRBV20-1 and TRBJ2-3, with D unresolved. Deletions cut 3 bases from V and 5 bases from J, with 6 bases between. Germline V CDR1 and CDR2: DFQATT, SNEGSKA (reference sequence). The CDR3 has 11 residues. CDR3 DNA: TGCAGTGCTAGGTTAGGAGATACGCAGTATTTT. Protein sequence: CSARLGDTQYF.

The genes are TRBV5-6 and TRBJ1-2; maybe TRBD1 (6 bases). The CDR3 runs to 14 residues. V lost 5 bases, J lost 0 bases, and 11 bases lay in between. Per the germline V gene, CDR1 is SGHDT and CDR2 is YYEEEE. CDR3 DNA: TGTGCCAGCAGTTCCGGACAGTCTAACTATGGCTACACCTTC. It encodes CASSSGQSNYGYTF.

The CDR3, as DNA: TGTGCCAGCTCGGCGAGCGATCCATCACCCCTCCACTTT. Translation: CASSASDPSPLHF. The chain employs TRBV18 and TRBJ1-6; the D is unclear. The V end lost 6 bases, the J end lost 10 bases, and 13 bases lay between the germline ends. Germline loops: CDR1 KGHSH, CDR2 LQKENI. CDR3 length equals 13 residues.

The chain is built from TRBV11-3 and TRBJ1-6; D is undetermined. The V end lost 0 bases, the J end lost 7 bases, and 7 bases lay between the germline ends. Per germline, CDR1 SGHNT and CDR2 YENEEA. The CDR3 has 14 residues. The CDR3 sequence is CASSLDNGNSPLHF. In DNA form, the CDR3 reads TGTGCCAGCAGCTTAGACAACGGGAATTCACCCCTCCACTTT.

The genes are TRBV19 and TRBJ1-5, with D uncertain. The germline gives CDR1 LNHDA, CDR2 SQIVND (reference sequence). V gave up 1 base and J gave up 0 bases, with 10 bases separating them. CDR3 length: 16 amino acids. The CDR3 reads CASSIGSAYSNQPQHF. The CDR3 DNA sequence: TGTGCCAGTAGTATAGGTAGCGCCTATAGCAATCAGCCCCAGCATTTT.

To note about this clone: The sample has other DNA sequences that encode this CDR3 too. This chain connects TRBV10-3 to TRBJ1-5; TRBD1 matches at 7 bases. This CDR3 spans 16 amino acids. Unmatched junction bases numbered 5, after V lost 3 bases and J lost 0 bases. Germline CDR1 ENHRY, CDR2 SYGVKD. The CDR3 region is CAISDRQGHSNQPQHF. CDR3 bases: TGTGCCATCAGTGATCGACAGGGACATAGCAATCAGCCCCAGCATTTT.

This clone appeared a single time. The CDR3 region is CASSLYLTGRVGGNFF. The CDR3 region has the DNA TGTGCCAGCAGCTTGTACCTAACAGGGAGAGTGGGTGGGAATTTCTTT. The chain carries TRBV5-8 and TRBJ1-1, with a possible D match to TRBD1 (6 bases). This CDR3 has 16 amino acids. CDR1 is SGHTS and CDR2 is YDEGEE in the germline V gene. Trimming pared 1 base from V and 13 bases from J, leaving 26 bases between.

For this clone: At the DNA level, this CDR3 is encoded by other sequences in the same sample as well. The chain carries TRBV5-1 and TRBJ1-1; no clear D. Per the germline V gene, CDR1 is SGHRS and CDR2 is YFSETQ. The ends were cut back, 0 bases at V and 8 bases at J, with 17 bases in the middle. The CDR3 has 15 amino acids. DNA of the CDR3: TGCGCCAGCAGCTTGGAGGGCCCCTCGTCGACCGAAGCTTTCTTT. Translation: CASSLEGPSSTEAFF. The full variable domain, rest sourced from reference TRBV5-1 and TRBJ1-1, is KAGVTQTPRYLIKTRGQQVTLSCSPISGHRSVSWYQQTPGQGLQFLFEYFSETQRNKGNFPGRFSGRQFSNSRSEMNVSTLELGDSALYLCASSLEGPSSTEAFFGQGTRLTVV.

The chain recombines TRBV6-5 with TRBJ2-7; D is undetermined. Trimming shortened V by 6 bases and J by 0 bases, and 9 bases separated the two germline ends. This CDR3 is 13 amino acids long. Germline lookup yields CDR1 MNHEY and CDR2 SVGAGI. The CDR3 nucleotides are TGTGCCAGCAGGGAAGTGGGCTCCTACGAGCAGTACTTC. It yields the protein CASREVGSYEQYF.

The chain couples TRBV18 to TRBJ2-3, with D maybe TRBD1 (7 bases). The CDR3 consists of 15 residues. Germline assignment: CDR1 KGHSH and CDR2 LQKENI. V gave up 4 bases and J gave up 3 bases, with 14 bases separating them. CDR3 protein: CASSQRQGLTDTQYF. CDR3 nucleotide sequence: TGTGCCAGCTCACAAAGACAGGGACTTACAGATACGCAGTATTTT.

This chain joins TRBV12-1 and TRBJ2-7; TRBD1 reflects the table's D call only, with no check against the DNA. TRBV12-1 is a documented pseudogene. The CDR3 is made up of 14 amino acids. The CDR3: CASTQTQGAYEQYF. The DNA of the CDR3 is TGTGCCAGCACCCAAACACAGGGGGCCTACGAGCAGTACTTC.

The rearrangement links TRBV12-5 to TRBJ1-4, with 7 bases identical to TRBD1. The trim removed 5 bases at V and 5 bases at J, leaving 11 bases unmatched. The germline CDR1 and CDR2 sequences are LGHNT and FRNRAP. CDR3 length: 16 amino acids. The CDR3 coding sequence is TGTGCTAGTGGTCGGATGAGGGGGCGGGGGAATGAAAAACTGTTTTTT. It translates to CASGRMRGRGNEKLFF.

V and J are TRBV7-8 and TRBJ2-1; the match to TRBD2 covers 9 bases. CDR1 and CDR2 (germline): SGHVS, FQNEAQ. The length of the CDR3 is 17 residues. After removal of 4 bases from V and 3 bases from J, the junction contained 10 bases not matched to a gene. The CDR3 DNA sequence: TGTGCCAGCAGCTGGGGGTTAGCGGGGGTTTTCTACAATGAGCAGTTCTTC. Its translation: CASSWGLAGVFYNEQFF.

This sequence joins TRBV7-9 and TRBJ2-5; D not certain. The CDR3 contains 18 residues. Germline V CDR1 and CDR2: SEHNR, FQNEAQ (reference sequence). The V gene lost 6 bases and the J gene lost 5 bases, with 28 bases spanning the gap. The CDR3 reads CASSQTWTMVLRSETQYF. The CDR3 nucleotides read TGTGCCAGCAGTCAGACGTGGACGATGGTGCTCCGATCGGAGACCCAGTACTTC.

The chain combines TRBV7-2 with TRBJ2-1; D possibly corresponds to TRBD1 (5 bases). Germline V gene sequence: CDR1 SGHTA, CDR2 FQGNSA. The CDR3 contains 15 residues. Trimming removed 8 bases at V and 2 bases at J, with 16 bases between. CDR3 in DNA: TGTGCCAGCTCACAGGCCCAGATACCCTACAATGAGCAGTTCTTC. Protein: CASSQAQIPYNEQFF.

The V call is TRBV6-5, the J call TRBJ2-1; maybe TRBD2 (7 bases). V was trimmed by 8 bases and J by 9 bases, leaving 17 bases between them. Germline CDR1 is MNHEY and CDR2 is SVGAGI. The CDR3 extends over 13 amino acids. For the CDR3, the DNA is TGTGCCAGCGGGGGGGGCCGAGGGTTTGAGCAGTTCTTC. It is translated as CASGGGRGFEQFF.